Below, 8 T cell receptor beta chains from the same sample are listed, as sequenced in a study of shared clonotypes between healthy human individuals. The naive CD8 subset, CD45RO-negative cells positively selected for CCR7, excluded terminally differentiated effector memory CD45RA+ cells. TCRdb's copy holds only in-frame clones and misses some; the assay was immunoSEQ multiplex PCR. This sample yields around 2,000,000 clones, of which about 95% are seen a single time; around 1.1% belongs to the top ten. Input material: naive CD8+ T cells sorted from blood. These receptors came from a man between 18 and 35 years old in good health.

This chain connects TRBV10-3 to TRBJ2-7; D not resolved. Trimming left V 2 bases short and J 7 bases short, with 21 bases between. The CDR3 spans 16 residues. Germline V gene data show CDR1 as ENHRY and CDR2 as SYGVKD. The DNA of the CDR3 is TGTGCCATCAGTGAGGGTTGGTTACAGAAGCCTATGGAGCAGTACTTC. This translates into CAISEGWLQKPMEQYF.

The rearrangement links TRBV6-5 to TRBJ1-1, with D uncertain. Germline V CDR1 and CDR2: MNHEY, SVGAGI. Between the trimmed V and J ends, which lost 0 bases and 1 base, there was a span of 9 bases. This CDR3 spans 15 amino acids. The CDR3 bases are TGTGCCAGCAGTTACTCGATGTCGGGGAACACTGAAGCTTTCTTT. Translation gives CASSYSMSGNTEAFF.

The rearrangement joins TRBV6-5 to TRBJ2-2; possibly TRBD1 for D (6 bases). V was pared by 7 bases and J by 7 bases, with 16 bases between. The CDR3 has 14 residues. Germline CDR1 MNHEY, CDR2 SVGAGI. CDR3 DNA: TGTGCCAGCACCTCACCAGGGGTCGGCGGGGAGCTGTTTTTT. It specifies CASTSPGVGGELFF.

The chain employs TRBV28 and TRBJ2-7, with TRBD1 matching 8 bases. The CDR3 is 13 residues long. In germline, CDR1 is MDHEN, CDR2 SYDVKM. The J segment lost 5 bases and the V segment lost 10 bases, leaving 10 bases of the junction unmatched. The CDR3 bases are TGTGCCACTCGAGACAGGGGATTGAACGAGCAGTACTTC. Protein sequence: CATRDRGLNEQYF.

This chain connects TRBV30 to TRBJ1-1; D is ambiguous. Trimming removed 0 bases at V and 4 bases at J, with 9 bases between. CDR3 length: 13 residues. Germline V gene sequence: CDR1 GTSNPN, CDR2 SVGIG (reference sequence). The CDR3 nucleotides read TGTGCCTGGAGTGTATACGGGGTCACTGAAGCTTTCTTT. Its translation: CAWSVYGVTEAFF.

The chain joins TRBV7-2 to TRBJ1-2; 10 positions agree with TRBD1. Unmatched junction bases numbered 11, after V lost 5 bases and J lost 8 bases. This CDR3 comprises 15 residues. The germline gives CDR1 SGHTA, CDR2 FQGNSA. For the CDR3, the DNA is TGTGCCAGCAGCACCGGGACAGGGGTGACTATGGGCTACACCTTC. Its translation is CASSTGTGVTMGYTF.

The chain combines TRBV28 with TRBJ1-2, with D hard to call. Trimming took off 10 bases at V and 6 bases at J, with 9 bases between the two ends. The CDR3 length is 10 residues. Germline lookup yields CDR1 MDHEN and CDR2 SYDVKM. The CDR3 sequence: CATVDNGYTF. For the CDR3, the DNA is TGTGCCACGGTCGATAATGGCTACACCTTC.

On this clone itself: Other DNA sequences of this sample code for an identical CDR3. This chain connects TRBV27 to TRBJ1-1; D is perhaps TRBD1 (5 bases). Deletions cut 3 bases from V and 1 base from J, with 9 bases between. Germline V gene lookup returns CDR1 MNHEY and CDR2 SMNVEV (reference sequence). CDR3 length: 14 residues. CDR3 sequence: CASSLVQGNTEAFF. CDR3 nucleotides: TGTGCCAGCAGTTTGGTTCAGGGGAACACTGAAGCTTTCTTT.